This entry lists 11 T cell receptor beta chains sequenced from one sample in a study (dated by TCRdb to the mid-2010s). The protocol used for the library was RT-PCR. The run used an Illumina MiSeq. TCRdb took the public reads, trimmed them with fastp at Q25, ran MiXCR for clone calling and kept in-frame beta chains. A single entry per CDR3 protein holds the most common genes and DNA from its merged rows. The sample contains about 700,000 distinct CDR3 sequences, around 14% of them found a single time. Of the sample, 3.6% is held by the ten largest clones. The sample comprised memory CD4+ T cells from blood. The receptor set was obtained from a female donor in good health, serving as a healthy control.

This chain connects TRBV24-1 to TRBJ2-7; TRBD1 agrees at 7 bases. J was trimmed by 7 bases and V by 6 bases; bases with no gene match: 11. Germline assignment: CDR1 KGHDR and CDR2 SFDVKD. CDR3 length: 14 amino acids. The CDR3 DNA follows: TGTGCCACCAGTCAACACACAGGGGACGGGGAGCAGTACTTC. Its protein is CATSQHTGDGEQYF.

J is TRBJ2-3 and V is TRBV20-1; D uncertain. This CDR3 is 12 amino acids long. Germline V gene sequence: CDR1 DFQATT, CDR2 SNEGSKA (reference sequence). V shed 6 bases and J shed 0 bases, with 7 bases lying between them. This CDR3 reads CSAPTSTDTQYF. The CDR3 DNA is TGCAGTGCGCCTACAAGCACAGATACGCAGTATTTT.

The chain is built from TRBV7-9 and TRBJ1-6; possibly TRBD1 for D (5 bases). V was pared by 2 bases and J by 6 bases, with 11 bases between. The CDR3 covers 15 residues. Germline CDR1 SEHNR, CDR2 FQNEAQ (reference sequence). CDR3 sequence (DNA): TGTGCCAGCAGCTTACAGGGTGGGAGTAATTCACCCCTCCACTTT. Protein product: CASSLQGGSNSPLHF.

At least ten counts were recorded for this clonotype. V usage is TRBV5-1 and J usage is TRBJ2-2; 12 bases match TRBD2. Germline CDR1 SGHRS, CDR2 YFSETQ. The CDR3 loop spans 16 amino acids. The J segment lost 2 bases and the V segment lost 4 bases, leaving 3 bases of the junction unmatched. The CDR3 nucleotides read TGCGCCAGCAGCCCCGGACTAGCGGGAAACACCGGGGAGCTGTTTTTT. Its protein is CASSPGLAGNTGELFF.

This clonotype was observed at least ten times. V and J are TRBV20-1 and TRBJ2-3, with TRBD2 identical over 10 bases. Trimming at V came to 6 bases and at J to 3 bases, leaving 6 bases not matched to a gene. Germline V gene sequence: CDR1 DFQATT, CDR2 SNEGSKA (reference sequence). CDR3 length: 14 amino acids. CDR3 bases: TGCAGTGCGCCACTAGCGGGGAGAACAGATACGCAGTATTTT. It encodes CSAPLAGRTDTQYF.

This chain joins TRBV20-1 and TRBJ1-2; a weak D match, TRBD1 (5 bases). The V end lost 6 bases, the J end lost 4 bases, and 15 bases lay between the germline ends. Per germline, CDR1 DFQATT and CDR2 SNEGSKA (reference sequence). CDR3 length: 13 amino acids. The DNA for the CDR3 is TGCAGTGCCCTCCCGGGGGGTAGCTATGGCTACACCTTC. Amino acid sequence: CSALPGGSYGYTF.

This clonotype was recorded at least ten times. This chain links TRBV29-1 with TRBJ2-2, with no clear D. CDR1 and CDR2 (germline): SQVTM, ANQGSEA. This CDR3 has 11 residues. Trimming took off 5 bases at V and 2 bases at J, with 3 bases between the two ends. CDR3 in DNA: TGCAGCGTTACTAACACCGGGGAGCTGTTTTTT. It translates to CSVTNTGELFF.

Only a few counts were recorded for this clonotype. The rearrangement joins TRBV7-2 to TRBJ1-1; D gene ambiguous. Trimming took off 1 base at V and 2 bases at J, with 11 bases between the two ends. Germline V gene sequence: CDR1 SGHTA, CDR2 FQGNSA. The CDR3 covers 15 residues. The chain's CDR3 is CASSLEAGGNTEAFF. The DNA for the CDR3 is TGTGCCAGCAGCTTAGAGGCGGGCGGAAACACTGAAGCTTTCTTT.

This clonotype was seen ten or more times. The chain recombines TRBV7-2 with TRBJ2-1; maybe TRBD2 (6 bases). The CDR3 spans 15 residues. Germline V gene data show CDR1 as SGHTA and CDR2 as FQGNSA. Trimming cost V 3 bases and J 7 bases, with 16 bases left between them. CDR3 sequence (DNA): TGTGCCAGCAGCTTCGTGGCGGTGGCGGGAAATGAGCAGTTCTTC. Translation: CASSFVAVAGNEQFF.

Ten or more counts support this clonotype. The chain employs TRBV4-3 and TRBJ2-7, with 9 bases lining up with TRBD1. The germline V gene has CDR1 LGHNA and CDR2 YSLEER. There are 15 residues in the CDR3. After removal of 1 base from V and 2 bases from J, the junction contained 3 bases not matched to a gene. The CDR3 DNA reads TGCGCCAGCAGCCAAGCCGGGACAGGGCCCTACGAGCAGTACTTC. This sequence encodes CASSQAGTGPYEQYF.

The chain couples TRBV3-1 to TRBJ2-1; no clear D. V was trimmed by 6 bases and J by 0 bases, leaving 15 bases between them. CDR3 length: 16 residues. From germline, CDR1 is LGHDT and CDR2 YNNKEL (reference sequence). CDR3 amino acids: CASSKNPGVSYNEQFF. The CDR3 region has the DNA TGTGCCAGCAGTAAAAACCCAGGAGTCTCCTACAATGAGCAGTTCTTC.